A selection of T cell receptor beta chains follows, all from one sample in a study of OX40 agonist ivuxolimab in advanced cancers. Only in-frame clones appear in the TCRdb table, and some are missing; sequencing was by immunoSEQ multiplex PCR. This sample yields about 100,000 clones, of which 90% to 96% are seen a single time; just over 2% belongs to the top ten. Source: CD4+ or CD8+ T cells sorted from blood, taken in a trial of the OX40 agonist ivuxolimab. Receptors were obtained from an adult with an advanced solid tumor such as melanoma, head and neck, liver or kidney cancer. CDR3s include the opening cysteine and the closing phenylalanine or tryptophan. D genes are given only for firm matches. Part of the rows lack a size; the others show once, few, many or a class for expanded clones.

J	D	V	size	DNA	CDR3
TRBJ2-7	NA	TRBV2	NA	TGTGCCAGCAGTCGGGACCAAGGCTCCTACGAGCAGTACTTC	CASSRDQGSYEQYF
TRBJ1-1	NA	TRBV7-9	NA	TGTGCCAGCAGCTTAGGAGGGGGCACTGAAGCTTTCTTT	CASSLGGGTEAFF
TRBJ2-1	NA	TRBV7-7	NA	TGTGCCAGCAGCCATGGGAGCTCCTACAATGAGCAGTTCTTC	CASSHGSSYNEQFF
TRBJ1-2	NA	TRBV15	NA	TGTGCCACCAGCAGGGACACAGGGTATGGCTACACCTTC	CATSRDTGYGYTF
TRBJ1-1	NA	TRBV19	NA	TGTGCCAGTAGTATAGAGAGGGGCAGTTACACTGAAGCTTTCTTT	CASSIERGSYTEAFF
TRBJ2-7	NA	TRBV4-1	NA	TGCGCCAGCAGCCAAGAAGTTAGTTCCTACTACGAGCAGTACTTC	CASSQEVSSYYEQYF
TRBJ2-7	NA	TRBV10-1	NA	TGCGCCAGCAGCCTTTTCAAAAACTCTGACTACGAGCAGTACTTC	CASSLFKNSDYEQYF
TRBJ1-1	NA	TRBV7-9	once	TGTGCCAGCAGCTTAGGGGAGGGGTGGTTCGGCACTGAAGCTTTCTTT	CASSLGEGWFGTEAFF
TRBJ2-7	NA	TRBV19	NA	TGTGCCAGTAGTCTTTCGGGACTCATGGATTACGAGCAGTACTTC	CASSLSGLMDYEQYF
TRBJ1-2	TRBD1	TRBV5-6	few	TGTGCCAGCAGCCTAGGACAGGGATACTATGGCTACACCTTC	CASSLGQGYYGYTF
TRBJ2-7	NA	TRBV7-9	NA	TGTGCCAGCAGCCAAGGTGGACATCCGAGATCCTACGAGCAGTACTTC	CASSQGGHPRSYEQYF
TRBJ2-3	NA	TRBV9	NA	TGTGCCAGCAGCGTAGGAGGGAAGCTTGAAACGCAGTATTTT	CASSVGGKLETQYF
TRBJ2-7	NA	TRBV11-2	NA	TGTGCCAGCAGCTTCTCCAGCGCTCCCTCCTCCTACGAGCAGTACTTC	CASSFSSAPSSYEQYF
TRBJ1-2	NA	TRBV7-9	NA	TGTGCCAGCAGCTTTACAGGGAGGGTTCAGGATGGCTACACCTTC	CASSFTGRVQDGYTF
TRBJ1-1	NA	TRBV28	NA	TGTGCCAGCAGTTTTAGGGCGAACACTGAAGCTTTCTTT	CASSFRANTEAFF
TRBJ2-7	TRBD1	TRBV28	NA	TGTGCCAGCAGTCTTGAGGCAGGGGGACCCTACGAGCAGTACTTC	CASSLEAGGPYEQYF
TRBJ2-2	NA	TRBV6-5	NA	TGTGCCAGCAGTTCGACCTTGGGACCCGGGGAGCTGTTTTTT	CASSSTLGPGELFF
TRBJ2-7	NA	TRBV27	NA	TGTGCCAGCAGTTTACTCCCAGGGGTTGAGGGCTCCTACGAGCAGTACTTC	CASSLLPGVEGSYEQYF
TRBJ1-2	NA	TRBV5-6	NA	TGTGCCAGCAGGGGGGCAGGGATCTATGGCTACACCTTC	CASRGAGIYGYTF
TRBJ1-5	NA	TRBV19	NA	TGTGCCAGTAGTCCTGATAGCAATCAGCCCCAGCATTTT	CASSPDSNQPQHF
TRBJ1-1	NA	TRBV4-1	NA	TGCGCCAGCAGCCAAGAGGCCCGGGAGAACACTGAAGCTTTCTTT	CASSQEARENTEAFF
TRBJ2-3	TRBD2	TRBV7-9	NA	TGTGCCAGCAGCTCGCGGGAGAGTGAAACAGATACGCAGTATTTT	CASSSRESETDTQYF
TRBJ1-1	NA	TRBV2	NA	TGTGCCAGCAACCCTGAGGGGGGAAGTACTGAAGCTTTCTTT	CASNPEGGSTEAFF
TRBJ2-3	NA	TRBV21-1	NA	TGTGCCAGCAGCCGCTTAGCGGGGGGAACCACAGATACGCAGTATTTT	CASSRLAGGTTDTQYF
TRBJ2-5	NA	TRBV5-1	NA	TGCGCCAGCAGCTTGGGAGGGGAGGGGGATCCGGAGACCCAGTACTTC	CASSLGGEGDPETQYF
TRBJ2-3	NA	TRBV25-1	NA	TGTGCCAGCAGTGAATTGTATCTCGTGAAGGGGGACACAGATACGCAGTATTTT	CASSELYLVKGDTDTQYF
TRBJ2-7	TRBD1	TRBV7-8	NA	TGTGCCAGCAGCTTAGAGTGGGGACAGGTCTACGAGCAGTACTTC	CASSLEWGQVYEQYF
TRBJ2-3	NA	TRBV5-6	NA	TGTGCCAGCTTCTTGTCGTACTCCACAGATACGCAGTATTTT	CASFLSYSTDTQYF
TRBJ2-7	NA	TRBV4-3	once	TGCGCCAGCAGCCAAGATCGCACAGCCTACGAGCAGTACTTC	CASSQDRTAYEQYF
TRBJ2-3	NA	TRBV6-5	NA	TGTGCCAGCAGAGTAGGGACTGGTAGCACAGATACGCAGTATTTT	CASRVGTGSTDTQYF
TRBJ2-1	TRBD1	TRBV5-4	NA	TGTGCCAGCAGCTTGGCCGGGACAGGGATCAACAATGAGCAGTTCTTC	CASSLAGTGINNEQFF
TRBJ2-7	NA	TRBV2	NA	TGTGCCAGCAGTGATAGGATAAAGCTCGACGAGCAGTACTTC	CASSDRIKLDEQYF
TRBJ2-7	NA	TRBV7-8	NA	TGTGCCAGCAGCCCGGAGGTGCTCTACGAGCAGTACTTC	CASSPEVLYEQYF
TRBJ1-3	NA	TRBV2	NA	TGTGCCAGCAGTGAATACCGCTCTGGAAACACCATATATTTT	CASSEYRSGNTIYF
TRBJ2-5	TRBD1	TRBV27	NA	TGTGCCAGCAGTCCGGGGACAGGGGGTTGGGAGACCCAGTACTTC	CASSPGTGGWETQYF
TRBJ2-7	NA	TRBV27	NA	TGTGCCAGCAGTTTAGGGGGGTCCTACGAGCAGTACTTC	CASSLGGSYEQYF
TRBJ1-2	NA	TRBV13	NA	TGTGCCAGCAGCTTAAAGGCAGCTAACTATGGCTACACCTTC	CASSLKAANYGYTF
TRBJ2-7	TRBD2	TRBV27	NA	TGTGCCAGCAGTTTATCCCCGGCGGGAGTCTACGAGCAGTACTTC	CASSLSPAGVYEQYF
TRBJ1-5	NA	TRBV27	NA	TGTGCCAGCAGAGTGGCACTTCATCAGCCCCAGCATTTT	CASRVALHQPQHF
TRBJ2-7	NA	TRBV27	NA	TGTGCCAGCAGTTACAGGGCTACCCCAAATTACGAGCAGTACTTC	CASSYRATPNYEQYF
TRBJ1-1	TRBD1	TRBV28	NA	TGTGCCAGCAGTAGGGACAGTGGGAAAGCTTTCTTT	CASSRDSGKAFF
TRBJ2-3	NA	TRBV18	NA	TGTGCCACCAGGGGAGATACGCAGTATTTT	CATRGDTQYF
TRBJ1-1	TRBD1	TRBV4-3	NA	TGCGCCAGCAGCCAAGAGGGGGACAGGGACACTGAAGCTTTCTTT	CASSQEGDRDTEAFF
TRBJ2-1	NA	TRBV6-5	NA	TGTGCCAGCACCCACGGTGGCAGCTCCTACAATGAGCAGTTCTTC	CASTHGGSSYNEQFF
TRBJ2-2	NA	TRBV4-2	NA	TGTGCCAGCAGCCAAGAGAAAGGGTACCGCACCGGGGAGCTGTTTTTT	CASSQEKGYRTGELFF
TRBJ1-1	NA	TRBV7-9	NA	TGTGCCAGCAGCTTCAGGTCGACGGGAAACACTGAAGCTTTCTTT	CASSFRSTGNTEAFF
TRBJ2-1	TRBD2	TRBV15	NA	TGTGCCACCAGCACCCGAACTAGCGACCCCTACAATGAGCAGTTCTTC	CATSTRTSDPYNEQFF
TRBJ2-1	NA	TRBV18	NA	TGTGCCAGCTCTCAACCACCTATAGGCTTGGGGGATGAGCAGTTCTTC	CASSQPPIGLGDEQFF
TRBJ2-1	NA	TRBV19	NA	TGTGCCAGTAGTATAGCCCTCCGGGTTGAGCAGTTCTTC	CASSIALRVEQFF
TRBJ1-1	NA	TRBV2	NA	TGTGCCAGCAGTGAAGAGTCCAGGGTAACTGAAGCTTTCTTT	CASSEESRVTEAFF
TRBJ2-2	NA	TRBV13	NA	TGTGCCAGCAGCTTAGCGGGGAACACCGGGGAGCTGTTTTTT	CASSLAGNTGELFF
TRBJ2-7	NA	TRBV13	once	TGTGCCAGCAGCACCTACAGGGTTTCTTCCTACGAGCAGTACTTC	CASSTYRVSSYEQYF
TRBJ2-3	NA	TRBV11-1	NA	TGTGCCAGCAGCTTAGAGGGTAATGAAGATACGCAGTATTTT	CASSLEGNEDTQYF
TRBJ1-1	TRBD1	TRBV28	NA	TGTGCCAGCAGTTCCACCAGGGGGCTGAACACTGAAGCTTTCTTT	CASSSTRGLNTEAFF